The 29 T cell receptor beta chains reported below all come from one sample, sequenced in a study of control samples from healthy donors and cancer patients. Using immunoSEQ multiplex PCR, the repertoire was profiled, and TCRdb retains in-frame clones only, with some absent. The table records about 130,000 clones, approximately 90% of them present only once. The sample comprised blood. The receptors come from a man younger than 30 in good health.

This chain links TRBV7-2 with TRBJ2-3, with D hard to call. This CDR3 comprises 13 residues. V lost 1 base to trimming and J lost 6 bases, with 8 bases between them. Germline V CDR1 and CDR2: SGHTA, FQGNSA. The CDR3 spells CASSLGLDDTQYF. CDR3 DNA sequence: TGTGCCAGCAGCTTAGGTCTAGATGATACGCAGTATTTT.

The chain employs TRBV19 and TRBJ2-2; the match to TRBD1 covers 8 bases. This CDR3 has 19 amino acids. The germline V gene encodes CDR1 LNHDA and CDR2 SQIVND (reference sequence). V lost 5 bases, J lost 5 bases, and 19 bases stayed unmatched. The CDR3 DNA sequence: TGTGCCAGTAGTTCTTTCGGCATCTTCGACAGGGGAGTTACCGGGGAGCTGTTTTTT. It is translated as CASSSFGIFDRGVTGELFF.

This clone showed up just a few times. This chain joins TRBV5-5 and TRBJ2-2; D is unclear. The germline CDR1 and CDR2 sequences are SGHKS and YYEKEE (reference sequence). Trimming took off 0 bases at V and 5 bases at J, with 20 bases between the two ends. The CDR3 contains 18 residues. The chain's CDR3 is CASSLAHPGWVGTGELFF. CDR3 DNA: TGTGCCAGCAGCTTGGCCCACCCGGGTTGGGTGGGGACCGGGGAGCTGTTTTTT.

This sequence joins TRBV7-6 and TRBJ2-3, with a weak D call TRBD1 (5 bases). CDR3 length equals 13 residues. Germline values: CDR1 SGHVS, CDR2 FNYEAQ. V lost 1 base, J lost 3 bases, and 5 bases lay in between. Here the CDR3 DNA reads TGTGCCAGCAGCTTAGACAGGACAGATACGCAGTATTTT. Translated: CASSLDRTDTQYF.

With respect to this clone: This CDR3 is also generated by other DNA sequences in the sample. The chain joins TRBV9 to TRBJ1-6, with 9 bases aligning to TRBD1. Germline CDR1 and CDR2: SGDLS and YYNGEE. The J segment lost 8 bases and the V segment lost 0 bases, leaving 0 bases of the junction unmatched. The CDR3 covers 14 residues. The CDR3: CASSVGQGDSPLHF. In DNA form, the CDR3 reads TGTGCCAGCAGCGTAGGACAGGGGGATTCACCCCTCCACTTT.

The genes are TRBV6-6 and TRBJ2-5; unclear D gene. This CDR3 is built from 15 residues. The ends were cut back, 2 bases at V and 1 base at J, with 11 bases in the middle. Per germline, CDR1 MNHNY and CDR2 SVGAGI (reference sequence). The CDR3 reads CASSYVQALQETQYF. Written as DNA, the CDR3 is TGTGCCAGCAGTTACGTCCAAGCCCTCCAAGAGACCCAGTACTTC.

This rearrangement joins TRBV11-3 to TRBJ2-5; D might be TRBD2 (6 bases). The CDR3 runs 12 residues. Trimming took 5 bases from V and 5 from J, leaving 9 bases between them. CDR1 and CDR2 (germline): SGHNT, YENEEA. The CDR3 region is CASSRLGETQYF. The CDR3 DNA reads TGTGCCAGCAGCAGACTAGGGGAGACCCAGTACTTC. Full variable domain (missing parts from reference TRBV11-3 and TRBJ2-5): EAGVVQSPRYKIIEKKQPVAFWCNPISGHNTLYWYLQNLGQGPELLIRYENEEAVDDSQLPKDRFSAERLKGVDSTLKIQPAELGDSAVYLCASSRLGETQYFGPGTRLLVL.

The rearrangement joins TRBV19 to TRBJ1-4; D not resolved. Germline loops: CDR1 LNHDA, CDR2 SQIVND (reference sequence). V lost 3 bases and J 4 bases, leaving 12 bases between the germline ends. The CDR3 is made up of 15 amino acids. This CDR3 reads CASSIYHPGNEKLFF. The CDR3 bases are TGTGCCAGTAGTATCTACCATCCGGGTAATGAAAAACTGTTTTTT.

The chain uses TRBV3-1 (or the pseudogene TRBV3-2) and TRBJ2-2; D remains unclear. Germline values: CDR1 LGHDT, CDR2 YNNKEL (reference sequence). V shed 2 bases and J shed 2 bases, with 6 bases lying between them. The CDR3 is 14 residues long. CDR3 amino acids: CASSQSDNTGELFF. CDR3 bases: TGTGCCAGCAGCCAATCAGATAACACCGGGGAGCTGTTTTTT.

The CDR3 protein is CASSVEQSNEQYF. CDR3 DNA: TGTGCCAGCAGCGTCGAACAGTCGAACGAGCAGTACTTC. The chain combines TRBV2 with TRBJ2-7; D ambiguous. Per the germline V gene, CDR1 is SNHLY and CDR2 is FYNNEI. The length of the CDR3 is 13 residues. V lost 6 bases and J 5 bases, leaving 14 bases between the germline ends.

This chain uses TRBV24-1 with TRBJ2-3, with TRBD2 as a possible D gene (6 bases). This CDR3 has 16 amino acids. With 4 bases removed from V and 6 bases from J, the gap between germline ends came to 19 bases. Germline CDR1 reads KGHDR; CDR2 reads SFDVKD. CDR3 sequence: CATSEVGVSGEDTQYF. In DNA, the CDR3 is TGTGCCACCAGTGAGGTCGGAGTTTCGGGGGAGGATACGCAGTATTTT.

The CDR3 loop is CASSSQGLGNTIYF. Written as DNA, the CDR3 is TGTGCCAGTAGTTCCCAGGGTCTGGGAAACACCATATATTTT. The chain carries TRBV19 and TRBJ1-3; tentative D call: TRBD1 (5 bases). Germline loops: CDR1 LNHDA, CDR2 SQIVND (reference sequence). This CDR3 comprises 14 residues. V was clipped by 5 bases and J by 4 bases, with 12 bases between them.

This chain connects TRBV5-5 to TRBJ2-5, with D maybe TRBD1 (6 bases). CDR1 and CDR2 (germline): SGHKS, YYEKEE (reference sequence). The CDR3 runs to 14 residues. Trimming shortened V by 3 bases and J by 4 bases, and 13 bases separated the two germline ends. The CDR3 loop reads CASSSVQGRETQYF. The CDR3 DNA follows: TGTGCCAGCAGCTCAGTACAGGGTCGAGAGACCCAGTACTTC.

The chain combines TRBV12-3 or TRBV12-4 with TRBJ1-1; a weak D match, TRBD1 (6 bases). The V end was cut by 5 bases, the J end by 9 bases, with 16 bases between. The CDR3 has 13 amino acids. The CDR3 DNA reads TGTGCCAGCAGTCAGAGGGACACCGCGAAAGCTTTCTTT. Amino acid sequence: CASSQRDTAKAFF.

The chain has TRBV29-1 and TRBJ1-1; the D gene is possibly TRBD1 (5 bases). The CDR3 runs 13 residues. V lost 8 bases and J 0 bases, leaving 13 bases between the germline ends. From germline, CDR1 is SQVTM and CDR2 ANQGSEA. The CDR3 is CSSTGTVNTEAFF. As DNA, the CDR3 is TGCAGCTCTACCGGGACCGTGAACACTGAAGCTTTCTTT.

The rearrangement joins TRBV2 to TRBJ1-5; 9 positions agree with TRBD1. The CDR3 covers 15 residues. Trimming at V came to 6 bases and at J to 4 bases, leaving 7 bases not matched to a gene. Germline CDR1 and CDR2: SNHLY and FYNNEI. CDR3 nucleotides: TGTGCCAGCAGCGGCGACAGGGGGAGAAATCAGCCCCAGCATTTT. Protein product: CASSGDRGRNQPQHF.

This chain links TRBV12-3 or TRBV12-4 with TRBJ1-1; the D gene is possibly TRBD1 (6 bases). This CDR3 has 13 amino acids. V lost 6 bases and J 3 bases, leaving 11 bases between the germline ends. Written as DNA, the CDR3 is TGTGCCAGCAGCCAGACAGGTTACACTGAAGCTTTCTTT. Its translation: CASSQTGYTEAFF.

The CDR3 here is CASSEHAGMNTEAFF. The CDR3 DNA reads TGCGCCAGCAGTGAGCATGCAGGGATGAACACTGAAGCTTTCTTT. The rearrangement joins TRBV10-2 to TRBJ1-1, with D possibly being TRBD1 (5 bases). This CDR3 comprises 15 residues. Germline CDR1 is WSHSY and CDR2 is SAAADI. Trimming pared 2 bases from V and 0 bases from J, leaving 10 bases between.

The sample holds one count of this clone. The gene calls are TRBV5-4 and TRBJ2-2, with D unclear. The germline V and J ends were trimmed by 2 bases and 3 bases, with 8 bases remaining between them. CDR3 size: 14 residues. Germline values: CDR1 SGHNT, CDR2 YYREEE (reference sequence). The CDR3 sequence is CASSFDGHTGELFF. CDR3 sequence (DNA): TGTGCCAGCAGCTTCGACGGACACACCGGGGAGCTGTTTTTT.

The gene calls are TRBV19 and TRBJ1-2; 12 nucleotides line up with TRBD1. V was clipped by 6 bases and J by 8 bases; unmatched bases: 7. CDR1 and CDR2 (germline): LNHDA, SQIVND (reference sequence). This CDR3 is built from 14 residues. The CDR3: CASRHRDRGQGYTF. The CDR3 DNA follows: TGTGCCAGTAGGCACCGGGACAGGGGGCAGGGCTACACCTTC.

The chain links TRBV10-3 to TRBJ2-5; D remains unclear. CDR1 is ENHRY and CDR2 is SYGVKD in the germline V gene. V dropped 4 bases and J dropped 3 bases, with 12 bases sitting between them. The CDR3 has 14 amino acids. This chain's CDR3 is CAISGAGVKETQYF. The CDR3 bases are TGTGCCATCAGTGGGGCAGGAGTTAAAGAGACCCAGTACTTC.

The chain recombines TRBV19 with TRBJ2-3, with D possibly being TRBD2 (5 bases). CDR3 length: 13 residues. From germline, CDR1 is LNHDA and CDR2 SQIVND (reference sequence). The ends were cut back, 3 bases at V and 3 bases at J, with 7 bases in the middle. CDR3 sequence reads: CASSIGVTDTQYF. CDR3 in DNA: TGTGCCAGTAGTATCGGGGTTACAGATACGCAGTATTTT.

The chain combines TRBV27 with TRBJ1-1; D may be TRBD1 (5 bases). The V gene's germline CDR1 is MNHEY and CDR2 SMNVEV (reference sequence). V lost 5 bases, J lost 5 bases, and 21 bases lay in between. The CDR3 covers 16 residues. As DNA, the CDR3 is TGTGCCAGCAGTCCAGGGTTTGAGAGATCGGAAACTGAAGCTTTCTTT. Its translation is CASSPGFERSETEAFF.

The chain is built from TRBV10-1 and TRBJ1-4; the D is unclear. Germline V gene data show CDR1 as WNHNN and CDR2 as SYGVQD (reference sequence). Trimming took 6 bases from V and 7 from J, leaving 15 bases between them. The CDR3 runs to 14 residues. The CDR3, as DNA: TGCGCCAGCAGACCGTTTAAGGAGGGTGAAAAACTGTTTTTT. Translation gives CASRPFKEGEKLFF.

The chain is built from TRBV4-1 and TRBJ1-1; D call uncertain. Trimming took off 1 base at V and 5 bases at J, with 11 bases between the two ends. In germline, CDR1 is MGHRA, CDR2 YSYEKL. CDR3 length: 14 amino acids. The CDR3 here is CASSQGSRRTEAFF. The CDR3 nucleotides read TGCGCCAGCAGCCAAGGGTCCAGGCGGACTGAAGCTTTCTTT.

The CDR3 bases are TGCGCCAGCAGCAACGGACTAGCGGGGGACAATGAGCAGTTCTTC. This translates into CASSNGLAGDNEQFF. The rearrangement joins TRBV5-1 to TRBJ2-1, with 13 nucleotides matching TRBD2. Germline lookup yields CDR1 SGHRS and CDR2 YFSETQ. The CDR3 is 15 residues long. V trimming: 4 bases; J trimming: 5 bases; junction bases outside the gene matches: 3.

V usage is TRBV4-2 and J usage is TRBJ1-5; 8 nucleotides line up with TRBD1. Trimming removed 0 bases from V and 0 bases from J; junction bases left unmatched: 7. The CDR3 length is 18 residues. In germline, CDR1 is LGHNA, CDR2 YNFKEQ. CDR3 amino acids: CASSQEPGQAYSNQPQHF. DNA of the CDR3: TGTGCCAGCAGCCAAGAACCGGGACAGGCTTATAGCAATCAGCCCCAGCATTTT.

The CDR3 protein is CASSVKRYTQYF. The DNA for the CDR3 is TGTGCCAGCAGTGTAAAGCGGTATACGCAGTATTTT. This sequence joins TRBV6-2 or TRBV6-3 and TRBJ2-3; TRBD2 is a possible D gene (5 bases). Germline V gene data show CDR1 as MNHEY and CDR2 as SVGEGT. Trimming cost V 5 bases and J 7 bases, with 10 bases left between them. The length of the CDR3 is 12 residues.

V is TRBV7-9 and J is TRBJ1-1, with D uncertain. V lost 2 bases and J 1 base, leaving 14 bases between the germline ends. Per germline, CDR1 SEHNR and CDR2 FQNEAQ (reference sequence). The CDR3 loop spans 16 amino acids. CDR3 loop: CASSLPRGGQNTEAFF. The CDR3 DNA is TGTGCCAGCAGCTTACCCCGGGGAGGCCAGAACACTGAAGCTTTCTTT.